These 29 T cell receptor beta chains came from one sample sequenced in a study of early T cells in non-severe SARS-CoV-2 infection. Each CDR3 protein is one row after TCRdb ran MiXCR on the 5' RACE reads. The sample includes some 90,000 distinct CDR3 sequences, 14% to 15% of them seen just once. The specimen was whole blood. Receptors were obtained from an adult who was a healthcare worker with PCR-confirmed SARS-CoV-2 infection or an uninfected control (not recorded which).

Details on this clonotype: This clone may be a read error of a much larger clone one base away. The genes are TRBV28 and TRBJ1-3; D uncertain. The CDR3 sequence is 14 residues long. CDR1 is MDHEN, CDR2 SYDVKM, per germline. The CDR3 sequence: CAGSLSPEGHTIYF. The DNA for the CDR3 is TGTGCCGGCAGTTTATCCCCGGAAGGGCACACCATATATTTT.

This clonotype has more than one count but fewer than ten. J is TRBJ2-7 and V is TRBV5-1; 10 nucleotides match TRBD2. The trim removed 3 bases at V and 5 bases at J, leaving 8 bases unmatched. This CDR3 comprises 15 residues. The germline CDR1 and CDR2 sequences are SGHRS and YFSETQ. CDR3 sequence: CASSYLAGAGNEQYF. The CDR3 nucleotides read TGCGCCAGCAGCTACCTAGCGGGAGCTGGCAACGAGCAGTACTTC.

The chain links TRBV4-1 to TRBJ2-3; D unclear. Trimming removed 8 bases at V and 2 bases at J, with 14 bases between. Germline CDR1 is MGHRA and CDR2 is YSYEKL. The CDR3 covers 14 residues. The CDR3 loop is CASGYAENTDTQYF. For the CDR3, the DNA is TGCGCCAGCGGGTATGCGGAGAACACAGATACGCAGTATTTT.

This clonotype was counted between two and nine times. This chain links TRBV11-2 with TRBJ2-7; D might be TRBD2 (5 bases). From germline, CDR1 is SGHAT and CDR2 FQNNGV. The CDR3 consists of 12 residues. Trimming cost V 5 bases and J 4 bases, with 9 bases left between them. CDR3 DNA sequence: TGTGCCAGCAGCATCGGCGGGTACGAGCAGTACTTC. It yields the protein CASSIGGYEQYF.

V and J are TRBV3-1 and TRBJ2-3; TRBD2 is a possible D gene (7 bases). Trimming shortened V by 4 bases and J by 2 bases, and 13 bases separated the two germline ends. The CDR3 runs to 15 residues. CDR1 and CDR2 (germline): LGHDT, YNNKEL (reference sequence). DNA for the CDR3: TGTGCCAGCAGCCTAGGGGGGGCCGTCACAGATACGCAGTATTTT. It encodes CASSLGGAVTDTQYF.

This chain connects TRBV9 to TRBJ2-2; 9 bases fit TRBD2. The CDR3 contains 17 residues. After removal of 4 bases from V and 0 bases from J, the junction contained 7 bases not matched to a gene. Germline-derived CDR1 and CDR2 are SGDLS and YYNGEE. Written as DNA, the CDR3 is TGTGCCAGCAGCCTTCCGACTAGCGGAGCGAACACCGGGGAGCTGTTTTTT. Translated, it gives CASSLPTSGANTGELFF.

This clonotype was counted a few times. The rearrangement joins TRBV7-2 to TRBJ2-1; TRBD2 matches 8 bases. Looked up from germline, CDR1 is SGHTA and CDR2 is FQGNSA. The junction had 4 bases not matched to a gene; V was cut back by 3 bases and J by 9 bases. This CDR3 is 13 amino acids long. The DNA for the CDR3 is TGTGCCAGCAGCTTGTCCGGGAGGGGTGAGCAGTTCTTC. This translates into CASSLSGRGEQFF.

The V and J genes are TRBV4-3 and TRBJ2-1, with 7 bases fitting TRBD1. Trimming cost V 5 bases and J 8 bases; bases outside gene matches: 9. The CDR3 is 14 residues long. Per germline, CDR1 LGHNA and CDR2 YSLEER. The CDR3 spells CASSRRQGLDEQFF. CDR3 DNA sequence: TGCGCCAGCAGCAGACGACAGGGTTTGGATGAGCAGTTCTTC.

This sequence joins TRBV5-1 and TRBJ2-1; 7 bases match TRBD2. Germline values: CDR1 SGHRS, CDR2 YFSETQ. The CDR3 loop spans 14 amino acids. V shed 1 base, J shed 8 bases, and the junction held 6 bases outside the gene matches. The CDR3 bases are TGCGCCAGCAGCTTGCGGGAGGCTCACTATGAGCAGTTCTTC. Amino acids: CASSLREAHYEQFF.

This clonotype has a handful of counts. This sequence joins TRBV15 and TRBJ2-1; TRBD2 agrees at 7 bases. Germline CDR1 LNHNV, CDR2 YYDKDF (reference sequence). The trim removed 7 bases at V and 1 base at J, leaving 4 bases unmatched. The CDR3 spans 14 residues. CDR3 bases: TGTGCCACCACTAGCGGTCCTTCCTACAATGAGCAGTTCTTC. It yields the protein CATTSGPSYNEQFF. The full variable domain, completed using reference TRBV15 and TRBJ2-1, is DAMVIQNPRYQVTQFGKPVTLSCSQTLNHNVMYWYQQKSSQAPKLLFHYYDKDFNNEADTPDNFQSRRPNTSFCFLDIRSPGLGDTAMYLCATTSGPSYNEQFFGPGTRLTVL.

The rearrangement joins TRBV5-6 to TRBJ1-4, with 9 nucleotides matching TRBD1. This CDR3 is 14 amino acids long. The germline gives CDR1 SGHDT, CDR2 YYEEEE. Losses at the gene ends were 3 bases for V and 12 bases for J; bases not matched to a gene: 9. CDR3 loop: CASSSTGTGKELFF. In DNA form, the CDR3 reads TGTGCCAGCAGCTCCACCGGGACAGGGAAAGAACTGTTTTTT.

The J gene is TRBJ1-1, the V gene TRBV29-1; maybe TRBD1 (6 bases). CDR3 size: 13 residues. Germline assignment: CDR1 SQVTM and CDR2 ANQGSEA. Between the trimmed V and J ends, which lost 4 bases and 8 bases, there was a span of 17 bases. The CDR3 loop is CSVVRRQDSEAFF. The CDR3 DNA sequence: TGCAGCGTTGTAAGGCGACAGGACAGCGAAGCTTTCTTT.

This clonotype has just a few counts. Here the CDR3 DNA reads TGTGCCAGCAGTCAACGAAGCTCACCCCTCCACTTT. Translation gives CASSQRSSPLHF. The chain is built from TRBV28 and TRBJ1-6; D is ambiguous. The CDR3 has 12 residues. Germline values: CDR1 MDHEN, CDR2 SYDVKM. Trimming took off 5 bases at V and 10 bases at J, with 9 bases between the two ends.

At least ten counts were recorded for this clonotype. For the CDR3, the DNA is TGTGCCATCAGTCAAGACAGGGGCTATGGCTACACCTTC. The encoded protein is CAISQDRGYGYTF. V and J are TRBV10-3 and TRBJ1-2, with TRBD1 identical over 8 bases. Per germline, CDR1 ENHRY and CDR2 SYGVKD. The CDR3 has 13 amino acids. Trimming cost V 5 bases and J 4 bases; bases outside gene matches: 3.

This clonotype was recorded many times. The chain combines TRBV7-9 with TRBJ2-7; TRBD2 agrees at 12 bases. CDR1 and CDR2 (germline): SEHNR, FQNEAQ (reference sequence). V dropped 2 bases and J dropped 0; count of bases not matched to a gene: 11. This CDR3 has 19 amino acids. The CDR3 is CASSLTGLAGGSSSYEQYF. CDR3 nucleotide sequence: TGTGCCAGCAGCTTAACTGGGCTAGCGGGAGGGTCAAGCTCCTACGAGCAGTACTTC.

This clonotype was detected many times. Here the CDR3 DNA reads TGTGCCAGCAGCGTAGCTTCCTCTGGGGCCAACGTCCTGACTTTC. Translated: CASSVASSGANVLTF. The J gene is TRBJ2-6, the V gene TRBV9; no reliable D call. The length of the CDR3 is 15 residues. V was pared by 0 bases and J by 0 bases, with 4 bases between. CDR1 and CDR2 from the germline V gene are SGDLS and YYNGEE.

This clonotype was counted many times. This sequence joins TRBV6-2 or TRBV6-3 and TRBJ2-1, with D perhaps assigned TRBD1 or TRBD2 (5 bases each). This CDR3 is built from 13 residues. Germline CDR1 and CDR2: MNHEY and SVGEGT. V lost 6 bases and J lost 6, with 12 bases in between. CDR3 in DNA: TGTGCCAGCAGCCAAGGGGACGTCAATGAGCAGTTCTTC. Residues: CASSQGDVNEQFF.

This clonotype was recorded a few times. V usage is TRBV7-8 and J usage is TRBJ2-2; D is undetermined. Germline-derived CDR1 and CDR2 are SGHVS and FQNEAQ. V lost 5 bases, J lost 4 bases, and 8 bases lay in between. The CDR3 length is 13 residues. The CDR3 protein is CASSKGLTGELFF. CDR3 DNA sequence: TGTGCCAGCAGCAAGGGCCTCACCGGGGAGCTGTTTTTT.

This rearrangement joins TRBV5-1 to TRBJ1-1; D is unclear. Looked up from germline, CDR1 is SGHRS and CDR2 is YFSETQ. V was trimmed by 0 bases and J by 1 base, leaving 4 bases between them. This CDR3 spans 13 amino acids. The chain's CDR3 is CASSLEWNTEAFF. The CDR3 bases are TGCGCCAGCAGCTTGGAATGGAACACTGAAGCTTTCTTT.

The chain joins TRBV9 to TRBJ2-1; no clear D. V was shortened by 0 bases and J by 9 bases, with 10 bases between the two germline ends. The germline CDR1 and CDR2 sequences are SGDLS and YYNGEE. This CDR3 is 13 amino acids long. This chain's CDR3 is CASSVGVVGEQFF. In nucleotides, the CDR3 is TGTGCCAGCAGCGTAGGAGTAGTTGGTGAGCAGTTCTTC.

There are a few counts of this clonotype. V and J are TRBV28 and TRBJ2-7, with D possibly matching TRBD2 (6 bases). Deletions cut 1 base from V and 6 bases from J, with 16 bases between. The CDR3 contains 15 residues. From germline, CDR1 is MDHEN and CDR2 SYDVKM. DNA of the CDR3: TGTGCCAGCAGTTTATACGGGAGAGGGTCTGGCGAGCAGTACTTC. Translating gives CASSLYGRGSGEQYF.

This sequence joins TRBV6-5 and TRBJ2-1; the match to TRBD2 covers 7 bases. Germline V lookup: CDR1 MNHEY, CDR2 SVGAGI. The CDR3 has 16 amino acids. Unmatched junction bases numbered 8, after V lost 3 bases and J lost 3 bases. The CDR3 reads CASSYLNPGGYNEQFF. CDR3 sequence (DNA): TGTGCCAGCAGTTATTTGAACCCGGGGGGCTACAATGAGCAGTTCTTC.

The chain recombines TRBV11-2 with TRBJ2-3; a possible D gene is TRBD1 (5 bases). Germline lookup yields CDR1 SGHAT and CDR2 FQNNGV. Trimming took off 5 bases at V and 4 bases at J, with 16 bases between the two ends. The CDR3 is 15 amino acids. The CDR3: CASSLRPDNADTQYF. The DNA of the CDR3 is TGTGCCAGCAGCCTCCGACCGGACAACGCAGATACGCAGTATTTT.

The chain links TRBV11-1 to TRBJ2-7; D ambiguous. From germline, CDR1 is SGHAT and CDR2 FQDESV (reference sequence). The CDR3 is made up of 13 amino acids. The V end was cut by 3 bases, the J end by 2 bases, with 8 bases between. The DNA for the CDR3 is TGTGCCAGCAGCTTCCGATCCACCTACGAGCAGTACTTC. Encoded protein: CASSFRSTYEQYF.

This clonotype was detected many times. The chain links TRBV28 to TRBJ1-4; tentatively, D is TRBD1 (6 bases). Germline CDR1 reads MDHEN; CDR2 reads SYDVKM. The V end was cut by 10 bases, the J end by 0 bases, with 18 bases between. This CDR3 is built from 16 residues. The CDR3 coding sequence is TGTGCCACCGCGATGGGGGCGGAGACAACTAATGAAAAACTGTTTTTT. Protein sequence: CATAMGAETTNEKLFF.

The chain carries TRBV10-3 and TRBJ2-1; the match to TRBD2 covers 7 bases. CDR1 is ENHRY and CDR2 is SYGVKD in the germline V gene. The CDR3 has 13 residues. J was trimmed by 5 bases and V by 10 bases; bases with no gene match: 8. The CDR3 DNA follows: TGTGCCACCGGAAAGCGGGGAGACAATGAGCAGTTCTTC. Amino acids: CATGKRGDNEQFF.

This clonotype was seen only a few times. In nucleotides, the CDR3 is TGTGCCAGCAGGCTCTTGACTAGCGGGAGGGCCGGAGAGCAGTTCTTC. As protein: CASRLLTSGRAGEQFF. The V call is TRBV28, the J call TRBJ2-1; 14 nucleotides line up with TRBD2. V lost 6 bases and J lost 10; bases outside the gene matches: 11. Looked up from germline, CDR1 is MDHEN and CDR2 is SYDVKM. The CDR3 extends over 16 amino acids.

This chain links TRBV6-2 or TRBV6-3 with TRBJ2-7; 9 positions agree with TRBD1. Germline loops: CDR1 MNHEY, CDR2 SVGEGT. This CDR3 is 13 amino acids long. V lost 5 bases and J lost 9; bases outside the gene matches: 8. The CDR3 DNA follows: TGTGCCAGCAGTCTCGGGACAGGGCCTATGCAGTACTTC. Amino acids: CASSLGTGPMQYF.

The CDR3 sequence: CSVEWQPYGYTF. Written as DNA, the CDR3 is TGCAGCGTTGAATGGCAGCCCTATGGCTACACCTTC. The chain couples TRBV29-1 to TRBJ1-2, with D unclear. From germline, CDR1 is SQVTM and CDR2 ANQGSEA. The CDR3 runs to 12 residues. With 2 bases removed from V and 4 bases from J, the gap between germline ends came to 8 bases. The whole variable domain, filled in from reference TRBV29-1 and TRBJ1-2, reads SAVISQKPSRDICQRGTSLTIQCQVDSQVTMMFWYRQQPGQSLTLIATANQGSEATYESGFVIDKFPISRPNLTFSTLTVSNMSPEDSSIYLCSVEWQPYGYTFGSGTRLTVV.